This entry features one T cell receptor (beta chain) sequence. These data originate in a study of blood T cell repertoires in COVID-19. TCRdb's copy holds only in-frame clones and misses some; the assay was immunoSEQ multiplex PCR. This table has 100,000 to 150,000 clones, around nine tenths appearing once. V lost 5 bases to trimming and J lost 4 bases; unmatched junction nucleotides: 5. This CDR3 is built from 14 residues. From germline, CDR1 is MDHEN and CDR2 SYDVKM. The sequenced sample was peripheral blood. V and J are TRBV28 and TRBJ2-3, with 8 bases identical to TRBD2. This clonotype was sampled from a man aged 45-65 years with acute or convalescent COVID-19. The CDR3 region has the DNA TGTGCCAGCAGTCCGGGGGGGTTAGCAGATACGCAGTATTTT. Its protein product is CASSPGGLADTQYF. The whole variable domain, remainder taken from reference TRBV28 and TRBJ2-3, is DVKVTQSSRYLVKRTGEKVFLECVQDMDHENMFWYRQDPGLGLRLIYFSYDVKMKEKGDIPEGYSVSREKKERFSLILESASTNQTSMYLCASSPGGLADTQYFGPGTRLTVL.